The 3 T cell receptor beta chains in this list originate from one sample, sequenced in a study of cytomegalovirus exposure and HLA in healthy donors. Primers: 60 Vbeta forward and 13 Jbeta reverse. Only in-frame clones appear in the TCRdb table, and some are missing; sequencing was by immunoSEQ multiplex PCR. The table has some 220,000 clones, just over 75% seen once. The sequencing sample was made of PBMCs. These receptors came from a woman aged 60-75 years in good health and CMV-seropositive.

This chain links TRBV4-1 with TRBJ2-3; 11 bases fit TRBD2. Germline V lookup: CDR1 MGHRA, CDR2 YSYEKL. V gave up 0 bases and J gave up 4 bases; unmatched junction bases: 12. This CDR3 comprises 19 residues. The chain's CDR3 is CASSQDWLAGGPRADTQYF. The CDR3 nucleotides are TGCGCCAGCAGCCAAGATTGGTTAGCGGGGGGGCCTCGCGCAGATACGCAGTATTTT.

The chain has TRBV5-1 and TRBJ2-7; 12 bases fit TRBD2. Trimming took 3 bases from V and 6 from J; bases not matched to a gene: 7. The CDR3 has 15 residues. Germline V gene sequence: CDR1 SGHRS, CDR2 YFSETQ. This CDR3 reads CASSSVTSGSGEQYF. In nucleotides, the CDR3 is TGCGCCAGCAGCTCGGTGACTAGCGGGAGTGGCGAGCAGTACTTC.

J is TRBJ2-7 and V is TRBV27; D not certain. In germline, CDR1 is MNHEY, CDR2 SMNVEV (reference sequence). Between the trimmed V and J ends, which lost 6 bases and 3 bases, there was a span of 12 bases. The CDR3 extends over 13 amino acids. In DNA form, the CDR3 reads TGTGCCAGCAGCCCCCAAGTTAGCTACGAGCAGTACTTC. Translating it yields CASSPQVSYEQYF.